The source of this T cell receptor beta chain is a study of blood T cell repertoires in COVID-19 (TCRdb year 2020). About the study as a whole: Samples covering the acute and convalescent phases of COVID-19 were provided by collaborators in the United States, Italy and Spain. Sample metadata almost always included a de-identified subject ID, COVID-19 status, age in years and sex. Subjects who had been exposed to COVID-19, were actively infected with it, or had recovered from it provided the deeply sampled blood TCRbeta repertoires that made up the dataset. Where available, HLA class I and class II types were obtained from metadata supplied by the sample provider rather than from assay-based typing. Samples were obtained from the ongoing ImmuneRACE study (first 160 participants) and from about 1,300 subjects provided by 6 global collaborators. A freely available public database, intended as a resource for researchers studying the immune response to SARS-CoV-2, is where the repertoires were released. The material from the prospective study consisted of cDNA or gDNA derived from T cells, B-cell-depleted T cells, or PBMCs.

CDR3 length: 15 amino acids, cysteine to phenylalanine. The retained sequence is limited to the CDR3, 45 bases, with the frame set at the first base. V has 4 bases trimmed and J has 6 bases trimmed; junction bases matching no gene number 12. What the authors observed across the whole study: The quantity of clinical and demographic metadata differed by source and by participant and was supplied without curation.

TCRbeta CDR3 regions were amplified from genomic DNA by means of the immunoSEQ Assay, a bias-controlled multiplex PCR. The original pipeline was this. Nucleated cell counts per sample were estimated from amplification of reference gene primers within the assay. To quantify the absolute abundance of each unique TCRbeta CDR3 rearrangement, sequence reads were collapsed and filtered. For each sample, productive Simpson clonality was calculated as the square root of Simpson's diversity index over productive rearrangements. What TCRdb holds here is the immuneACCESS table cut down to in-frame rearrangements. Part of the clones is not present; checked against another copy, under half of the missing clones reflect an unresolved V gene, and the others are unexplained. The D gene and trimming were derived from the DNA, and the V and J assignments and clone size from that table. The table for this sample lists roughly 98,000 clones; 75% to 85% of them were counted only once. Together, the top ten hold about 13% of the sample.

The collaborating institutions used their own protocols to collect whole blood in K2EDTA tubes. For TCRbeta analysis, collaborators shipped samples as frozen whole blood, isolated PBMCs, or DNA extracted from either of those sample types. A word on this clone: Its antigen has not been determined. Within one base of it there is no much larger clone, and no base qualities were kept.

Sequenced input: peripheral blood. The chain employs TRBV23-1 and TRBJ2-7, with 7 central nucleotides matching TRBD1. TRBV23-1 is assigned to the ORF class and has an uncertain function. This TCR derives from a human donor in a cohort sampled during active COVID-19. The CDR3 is CASSLGQVPLREQYF. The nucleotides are TGCGCCAGCAGTCTCGGACAGGTACCGCTTCGCGAGCAGTACTTC.